One T cell receptor (beta chain) is described in this entry. This clone was detected many times. The target of this receptor is not known. One base away there is no much larger clone; base qualities are not given. Participants in the prospective study were enrolled through a virtual design, were aged 18 to 89 years, and lived in 24 United States geographic areas. In the prospective study, participants were assigned to cohorts based on the clinical history participants reported in a screening survey and a study questionnaire. Each participant in the prospective study had whole blood, serum and a nasopharyngeal or oropharyngeal swab collected by mobile phlebotomists. Participants in the prospective study had the option to provide additional blood draws and questionnaires over a roughly 2-month period. Before DNA extraction, blood samples from the prospective study were shipped at room temperature or frozen.

The immunoSEQ Assay, a bias-controlled multiplex PCR, was used to amplify TCRbeta CDR3 regions from genomic DNA. The authors' analysis ran thus. The number of nucleated cells in each sample was estimated by amplification of reference gene primers within the assay. To quantify the absolute abundance of each unique TCRbeta CDR3 rearrangement, sequence reads were collapsed and filtered. For each sample, productive Simpson clonality was calculated by taking the square root of Simpson's diversity index across productive rearrangements. The immuneACCESS repertoire file appears here via TCRdb, limited to in-frame rearrangements. These files lack a portion of the clones; in checked studies, under half of the deficit traces to unresolved V genes, and the cause of the others is not known. V and J calls and clone size come straight from that table; D and trimming were deduced from the DNA. The table for this sample lists approximately 200,000 clones; about 91% of them were counted only once. The ten largest account for around 2.3% of the sample.

This specimen comes from a study of blood T cell repertoires in COVID-19 (dated by TCRdb to 2020 to 2022). Study-wide context: Samples from collaborators originated in the United States, Italy and Spain and spanned both the acute and convalescent phases of COVID-19. The prospective study material was composed of cDNA or gDNA derived from T cells, B-cell-depleted T cells, or PBMCs. The samples were drawn from two sources: the first 160 participants of the ongoing ImmuneRACE study, and 1,200 or so subjects contributed by 6 global collaborators. The dataset comprised deeply sampled blood TCRbeta repertoires from subjects exposed to, actively infected with, or recovered from COVID-19. Where available, HLA class I and class II types were obtained from metadata supplied by the sample provider rather than from assay-based typing. The repertoires were released in a freely available public database meant as a resource for research on the immune response to SARS-CoV-2. The sample metadata nearly always contained a de-identified subject ID, COVID-19 status, age in years and sex.

The investigation overall reported the following: The quantity of clinical and demographic metadata differed by source and by participant and was supplied without curation.

The sequenced sample was PBMCs or T cells enriched from blood (not recorded which). This TCR was sampled from a woman between 40 and 50 years old with acute COVID-19.

The CDR3 amino acid sequence is: CASSEMGSSYNSPLHF. The base sequence is TGTGCCAGCAGTGAAATGGGCAGTTCCTATAATTCACCCCTCCACTTT. The chain is made from TRBV2 and TRBJ1-6; no D gene can be assigned with confidence. Based on the germline V gene, the CDR1 and CDR2 sequences are SNHLY and FYNNEI. From its cysteine to its phenylalanine, the CDR3 spans 16 amino acids. The CDR3 DNA has 48 bases and is translated from base 1. The V end loses 2 bases and the J end loses 1 base, and a stretch of 9 bases separates them.